Each of the 14 T cell receptor beta chains below was sequenced from the same sample in a study of cytomegalovirus exposure and HLA in healthy donors (TCRdb year 2017). To prepare the library, the immunoSEQ multiplex PCR assay was applied. The multiplex PCR relied on a mix of 60 forward primers for TCR Vbeta segments and 13 reverse primers for TCR Jbeta segments. Held by TCRdb, this immuneACCESS table contains in-frame sequences only and omits some clones. Under half of the omission traces to an unresolved V gene where checked; the cause of the rest is unknown. Across this sample there are approximately 190,000 clones, with around four fifths seen only once. The ten largest account for roughly 0.8% of the sample. Sequencing was carried out using PBMCs. The receptors originated from a young woman in good health and CMV-seronegative.

The V and J genes are TRBV29-1 and TRBJ1-1, with 8 bases matching TRBD1. Germline-derived CDR1 and CDR2 are SQVTM and ANQGSEA. The J segment lost 0 bases and the V segment lost 6 bases, leaving 6 bases of the junction unmatched. The CDR3 runs 14 residues. This chain's CDR3 is CSVPDRGLNTEAFF. The CDR3, as DNA: TGCAGCGTGCCCGACAGGGGCCTGAACACTGAAGCTTTCTTT.

This CDR3 is CASSFELRSYNEQFF. In nucleotides, the CDR3 is TGTGCCAGCAGCTTTGAGTTGCGGTCCTACAATGAGCAGTTCTTC. The chain carries TRBV5-6 and TRBJ2-1; D is ambiguous. Per the germline V gene, CDR1 is SGHDT and CDR2 is YYEEEE. Trimming took 2 bases from V and 1 from J, leaving 10 bases between them. This CDR3 region has 15 residues.

This clone is a singleton in its sample. J is TRBJ2-7 and V is TRBV27; D is possibly TRBD1 (6 bases). The CDR3 has 13 amino acids. The germline CDR1 and CDR2 sequences are MNHEY and SMNVEV (reference sequence). Trimming removed 5 bases at V and 4 bases at J, with 12 bases between. The CDR3 region has the DNA TGTGCCAGCAGTCAGGGGTTATTTTACGAGCAGTACTTC. Its translation: CASSQGLFYEQYF.

This clone was recorded a few times. The chain couples TRBV5-6 to TRBJ1-1; tentatively, D is TRBD1 (5 bases). CDR1 and CDR2 (germline): SGHDT, YYEEEE. The CDR3 loop spans 16 amino acids. V lost 0 bases to trimming and J lost 0 bases, with 12 bases between them. CDR3 in DNA: TGTGCCAGCAGCTTGGATACAGGCCGGGTGAACACTGAAGCTTTCTTT. This gives the protein CASSLDTGRVNTEAFF. Full variable domain (remainder filled in from reference TRBV5-6 and TRBJ1-1): DAGVTQSPTHLIKTRGQQVTLRCSPKSGHDTVSWYQQALGQGPQFIFQYYEEEERQRGNFPDRFSGHQFPNYSSELNVNALLLGDSALYLCASSLDTGRVNTEAFFGQGTRLTVV.

About this clone itself: One end of the junction does not line up with germline, which may come from a read error. The chain couples TRBV19 to TRBJ2-1; D is uncertain. The germline V gene encodes CDR1 LNHDA and CDR2 SQIVND (reference sequence). The CDR3 contains 14 residues. CDR3 nucleotide sequence: TGTGCCAGTAGTGCGACTCTTTCCTTCAATGAGCAGTTCTTC. It is translated as CASSATLSFNEQFF.

V gene TRBV7-2 combines with J gene TRBJ1-4; 7 positions match TRBD1. The trim removed 5 bases at V and 10 bases at J, leaving 16 bases unmatched. Germline V gives CDR1 SGHTA, CDR2 FQGNSA. The CDR3 has 16 amino acids. CDR3 coding DNA: TGTGCCAGCAGCCCGTCCCTTAACAGGGGCGGAGGAAAACTGTTTTTT. It is translated as CASSPSLNRGGGKLFF.

The chain is built from TRBV6-5 and TRBJ1-6; 12 bases agree with TRBD1. Germline CDR1 is MNHEY and CDR2 is SVGAGI. The CDR3 totals 14 residues. V trimming: 6 bases; J trimming: 10 bases; junction bases outside the gene matches: 4. CDR3 in amino acids: CASRPGTGGSPLHF. In nucleotides, the CDR3 is TGTGCCAGCAGGCCCGGGACAGGGGGCTCACCCCTCCACTTT.

This clone was detected only a few times. The gene calls are TRBV29-1 and TRBJ2-4; a weak D match, TRBD2 (6 bases). Trimming took off 1 base at V and 0 bases at J, with 7 bases between the two ends. CDR1 and CDR2 (germline): SQVTM, ANQGSEA. CDR3 size: 14 residues. CDR3 sequence reads: CSVEGGLAKNIQYF. The CDR3 bases are TGCAGCGTTGAAGGGGGACTAGCCAAAAACATTCAGTACTTC.

The V call is TRBV6-1, the J call TRBJ2-2, with 7 bases matching TRBD2. The CDR3 is 16 amino acids. CDR1 MNHNS and CDR2 SASEGT come from the germline V gene. V shed 3 bases, J shed 3 bases, and the junction held 7 bases outside the gene matches. The CDR3 nucleotides are TGTGCCAGCAGTGACGTCCTGGCGGGGGACACCGGGGAGCTGTTTTTT. Its translation: CASSDVLAGDTGELFF.

The gene calls are TRBV6-1 and TRBJ2-1; TRBD2 matches 10 bases. Germline lookup yields CDR1 MNHNS and CDR2 SASEGT. The length of the CDR3 is 15 residues. Unmatched junction bases numbered 8, after V lost 7 bases and J lost 5 bases. The CDR3 coding sequence is TGTGCCAGCACCCTGCGGACTAGCGGTAACAATGAGCAGTTCTTC. Its protein product is CASTLRTSGNNEQFF.

The rearrangement links TRBV27 to TRBJ1-6; no firm D call. Germline loops: CDR1 MNHEY, CDR2 SMNVEV (reference sequence). The germline V and J ends were trimmed by 2 bases and 0 bases, with 8 bases remaining between them. This CDR3 has 16 amino acids. CDR3 amino acids: CASSLALSSYNSPLHF. In DNA, the CDR3 is TGTGCCAGCAGTTTAGCTTTGAGCTCCTATAATTCACCCCTCCACTTT.

This sequence joins TRBV5-1 and TRBJ2-7, with TRBD1 matching over 9 bases. Germline loops: CDR1 SGHRS, CDR2 YFSETQ. The CDR3 consists of 15 residues. V lost 6 bases and J lost 3; bases outside the gene matches: 10. The CDR3 protein is CASTPGQGGNYEQYF. CDR3 sequence (DNA): TGCGCCAGCACTCCGGGACAGGGAGGGAACTACGAGCAGTACTTC.

The J gene is TRBJ2-1, the V gene TRBV30; the D gene is possibly TRBD2 (5 bases). The CDR3 contains 11 residues. V lost 0 bases, J lost 10 bases, and 7 bases lay in between. Germline V lookup: CDR1 GTSNPN, CDR2 SVGIG (reference sequence). This chain's CDR3 is CAWSVPGEQFF. CDR3 DNA sequence: TGTGCCTGGAGTGTCCCGGGGGAGCAGTTCTTC.

This clone was seen more than once but under ten times. The CDR3 protein is CARSLGREQYF. CDR3 sequence (DNA): TGTGCCAGAAGCTTGGGGAGGGAGCAGTACTTC. V and J are TRBV5-3 and TRBJ2-7; D is possibly TRBD2 (5 bases). TRBV5-3 is reported as an ORF; its role is uncertain. The ends were cut back, 0 bases at V and 7 bases at J, with 5 bases in the middle. The length of the CDR3 is 11 residues.